This TCR beta chain was obtained from a study of blood T cells in healthy people across ages. Study-level information: About one barcoded beta molecule per two T cells came from capture by template switching. Whole-study findings and limits: CMV status of donors was not determined, possibly confounding expanded clonotype changes.

Worth noting for this clonotype: Its antigen remains unidentified.

The authors ran a second PCR of roughly 7 to 11 cycles using a sample-barcoded 5' primer and a J-beta primer mix. From the 5' RACE reads, TCRdb called clonotypes with MiXCR, one entry per CDR3 protein. The sample shows 1,800,000 or so distinct CDR3 sequences, roughly two fifths of them seen only once. Whenever a sample was processed, at least 6.5 million PBMCs were isolated. Germline V gene data show CDR1 as MNHEY and CDR2 as SVGEGT. V was pared by 7 bases and J by 7 bases, with 14 bases between. The CDR3 contains 14 residues. The specimen sequenced was blood. This sequence was found in a human donor in good health. The chain links TRBV6-2 or TRBV6-3 to TRBJ1-6; D remains ambiguous. DNA of the CDR3: TGTGCCAGCACGTCCGGAAGCGGGAATTCACCCCTCCACTTT. Translation: CASTSGSGNSPLHF.